The 21 T cell receptor beta chains reported below all come from one sample, sequenced in a study of blood T cell repertoires in COVID-19. Profiling relied on immunoSEQ multiplex PCR, and the TCRdb table lists in-frame clones only, not all of them. The profile shows about 190,000 clones, just under 90% of them singletons. Sequencing was performed on peripheral blood. Receptors originate from a woman aged 18-29 years who had recovered from COVID-19.

This chain joins TRBV11-1 and TRBJ2-2; 7 nucleotides agree with TRBD2. The CDR3 extends over 16 amino acids. The germline V gene has CDR1 SGHAT and CDR2 FQDESV (reference sequence). The V and J ends lost 3 bases and 1 base, in that order; junction bases with no gene match: 5. In DNA, the CDR3 is TGTGCCAGCAGCTTGGCTGCTAGCGGGAACACCGGGGAGCTGTTTTTT. Protein product: CASSLAASGNTGELFF.

The J gene is TRBJ1-5, the V gene TRBV5-1, with a possible D match to TRBD1 (6 bases). V shed 0 bases and J shed 2 bases, with 9 bases lying between them. The CDR3 spans 15 residues. In germline, CDR1 is SGHRS, CDR2 YFSETQ. This CDR3 reads CASSLEAGGNQPQHF. The CDR3 DNA is TGCGCCAGCAGCTTGGAGGCAGGGGGCAATCAGCCCCAGCATTTT.

In regard to this clone: One end of the junction fails to match germline, which may point to a read error. The rearrangement links TRBV29-1 to TRBJ2-5; 7 nucleotides agree with TRBD1. Germline CDR1 is SQVTM and CDR2 is ANQGSEA. The CDR3 consists of 13 residues. The CDR3 DNA reads TGCAGCGGTGAAGGGGGCGTCCAAGAGACCCAGTACTTC. Translation gives CSGEGGVQETQYF.

V is TRBV4-1 and J is TRBJ2-5; possibly TRBD2 for D (6 bases). The V end lost 1 base, the J end lost 0 bases, and 9 bases lay between the germline ends. Germline CDR1 MGHRA, CDR2 YSYEKL. This CDR3 is 15 amino acids long. The CDR3 DNA sequence: TGCGCCAGCAGCCAAGTGGGGGGACACCAAGAGACCCAGTACTTC. Its protein is CASSQVGGHQETQYF.

The DNA of the CDR3 is TGTGCCAGCAGCTCCACTGAGCGGGGGATCCAAGAGACCCAGTACTTC. This codes for CASSSTERGIQETQYF. The chain has TRBV27 and TRBJ2-5, with 8 bases aligning to TRBD2. The CDR3 has 16 residues. The germline gives CDR1 MNHEY, CDR2 SMNVEV (reference sequence). Trimming at V came to 6 bases and at J to 1 base, leaving 10 bases not matched to a gene.

The chain recombines TRBV10-3 with TRBJ2-7; possibly TRBD1 for D (5 bases). Germline V lookup: CDR1 ENHRY, CDR2 SYGVKD. The CDR3 is 13 residues long. V was shortened by 8 bases and J by 2 bases, with 13 bases between the two germline ends. The CDR3 here is CAIAGQRTYEQYF. Here the CDR3 DNA reads TGTGCCATCGCTGGACAAAGGACCTACGAGCAGTACTTC.

This clone was seen more than once but under ten times. The V and J genes are TRBV9 and TRBJ2-1; D is perhaps TRBD2 (6 bases). Between the trimmed V and J ends, which lost 0 bases and 4 bases, there was a span of 14 bases. Germline CDR1 reads SGDLS; CDR2 reads YYNGEE. The CDR3 totals 16 residues. CDR3: CASSVDSSGDYNEQFF. In nucleotides, the CDR3 is TGTGCCAGCAGCGTAGACAGTAGCGGAGATTACAATGAGCAGTTCTTC. Drawing the rest from reference TRBV9 and TRBJ2-1, the complete variable domain is DSGVTQTPKHLITATGQRVTLRCSPRSGDLSVYWYQQSLDQGLQFLIQYYNGEERAKGNILERFSAQQFPDLHSELNLSSLELGDSALYFCASSVDSSGDYNEQFFGPGTRLTVL.

The rearrangement joins TRBV27 to TRBJ1-1; D perhaps matches TRBD1 (6 bases). The CDR3 totals 14 residues. Per the germline V gene, CDR1 is MNHEY and CDR2 is SMNVEV (reference sequence). Trimming cost V 4 bases and J 3 bases, with 12 bases left between them. CDR3 in DNA: TGTGCCAGCAGTTCGACAGGAGGTTACACTGAAGCTTTCTTT. This codes for CASSSTGGYTEAFF.

This clone has just one count. The rearrangement joins TRBV4-1 to TRBJ2-5, with D possibly TRBD2 on 6 matching bases. Germline CDR1 MGHRA, CDR2 YSYEKL. This CDR3 has 16 residues. Trimming shortened V by 0 bases and J by 1 base, and 12 bases separated the two germline ends. CDR3 in DNA: TGCGCCAGCAGCCAAGATGACGGGGGTTTCCAAGAGACCCAGTACTTC. This gives the protein CASSQDDGGFQETQYF.

The V and J genes are TRBV6-2 or TRBV6-3 and TRBJ2-6, with TRBD2 matching 7 bases. Germline CDR1 reads MNHEY; CDR2 reads SVGEGT. CDR3 length equals 16 residues. V dropped 4 bases and J dropped 1; count of bases not matched to a gene: 4. For the CDR3, the DNA is TGTGCCAGCAGTTTTCTGGGGGGGTCTGGGGCCAACGTCCTGACTTTC. Amino acid sequence: CASSFLGGSGANVLTF.

The chain combines TRBV5-8 with TRBJ1-5; the D is unclear. This CDR3 contains 14 residues. Germline V lookup: CDR1 SGHTS, CDR2 YDEGEE. Trimming shortened V by 4 bases and J by 4 bases, and 12 bases separated the two germline ends. The DNA of the CDR3 is TGTGCCAGCAGCCCTTGGAGAGGGAATCAGCCCCAGCATTTT. This translates into CASSPWRGNQPQHF.

The chain combines TRBV7-2 with TRBJ1-5; unclear D gene. The CDR3 sequence is 13 residues long. Germline V CDR1 and CDR2: SGHTA, FQGNSA. With 0 bases removed from V and 6 bases from J, the gap between germline ends came to 6 bases. The CDR3 is CASSLAPGQPQHF. The CDR3, as DNA: TGTGCCAGCAGCTTAGCGCCAGGTCAGCCCCAGCATTTT.

This clone was seen just once. The genes are TRBV21-1 and TRBJ1-6; the table's D gene call, TRBD1, was not cross checked with the DNA. TRBV21-1 is given as a pseudogene. CDR3 length: 16 amino acids. The CDR3: CASSKAQGTSNSPLHF. In nucleotides, the CDR3 is TGTGCCAGCAGCAAAGCGCAGGGAACCTCTAATTCACCCCTCCACTTT.

The CDR3 DNA follows: TGTGCTTGCGGGAGGGAGGTCGGGGAGCTGTTTTTT. It yields the protein CACGREVGELFF. The V call is TRBV6-5, the J call TRBJ2-2, with TRBD2 matching 9 bases. Per the germline V gene, CDR1 is MNHEY and CDR2 is SVGAGI. The CDR3 spans 12 residues.

The chain has TRBV25-1 and TRBJ2-3, with TRBD1 identical over 11 bases. Trimming at V came to 8 bases and at J to 6 bases, leaving 4 bases not matched to a gene. This CDR3 has 13 residues. The germline V gene has CDR1 MGHDK and CDR2 SYGVNS. The CDR3 nucleotides are TGTGCCAGCGGACAGGGGGCAACGGATACGCAGTATTTT. This sequence encodes CASGQGATDTQYF.

This clone was recorded once. The chain joins TRBV9 to TRBJ2-3; weak D call: TRBD1 (6 bases). The germline V and J ends were trimmed by 0 bases and 4 bases, with 12 bases remaining between them. Germline-derived CDR1 and CDR2 are SGDLS and YYNGEE. The CDR3 is made up of 15 amino acids. CDR3 DNA: TGTGCCAGCAGCGTAGAAACAGGGTGGTCAGATACGCAGTATTTT. Translated, it gives CASSVETGWSDTQYF.

This clone has only a few counts. The chain's CDR3 is CASSQEVDFLNYGYTF. The CDR3 DNA reads TGCGCCAGCAGCCAAGAAGTAGATTTTCTTAACTATGGCTACACCTTC. The V gene is TRBV4-3, the J gene TRBJ1-2, with D hard to call. V lost 0 bases and J 1 base, leaving 12 bases between the germline ends. The germline V gene has CDR1 LGHNA and CDR2 YSLEER. This CDR3 is built from 16 residues.

The chain couples TRBV27 to TRBJ2-2; D possibly corresponds to TRBD2 (7 bases). CDR3 size: 14 residues. Trimming removed 1 base from V and 6 bases from J, with 9 bases in between. CDR1 and CDR2 from the germline V gene are MNHEY and SMNVEV (reference sequence). This CDR3 is CASSLYGGPGELFF. The CDR3 coding sequence is TGTGCCAGCAGTTTATACGGGGGGCCCGGGGAGCTGTTTTTT.

This sequence joins TRBV18 and TRBJ1-5; TRBD1 agrees at 7 bases. CDR1 and CDR2 (germline): KGHSH, LQKENI. This CDR3 region has 14 residues. With 3 bases clipped from V and 6 bases from J, the junction kept 5 bases outside the gene matches. The CDR3 nucleotides are TGTGCCAGCTCACCCCAGGGGGTCGGTCAGCCCCAGCATTTT. This translates into CASSPQGVGQPQHF.

This clone was seen more than once but under ten times. This chain connects TRBV11-2 to TRBJ1-4; 8 bases are shared with TRBD1. CDR1 and CDR2 from the germline V gene are SGHAT and FQNNGV. The J segment lost 8 bases and the V segment lost 3 bases, leaving 8 bases of the junction unmatched. The CDR3 loop spans 15 amino acids. CDR3 sequence: CASSFDRGRSEKLFF. CDR3 DNA: TGTGCCAGCAGCTTTGACAGGGGACGGAGCGAAAAACTGTTTTTT.

The V call is TRBV29-1, the J call TRBJ2-1; D might be TRBD2 (6 bases). This CDR3 has 14 amino acids. The germline CDR1 and CDR2 sequences are SQVTM and ANQGSEA. V was cut by 5 bases and J by 2 bases, with 13 bases left in between. CDR3 sequence: CSVSRESPYNEQFF. CDR3 in DNA: TGCAGCGTTTCCCGGGAGTCACCCTACAATGAGCAGTTCTTC.